The subject of this entry is one T cell receptor (beta chain). Its specificity is unknown. The CDR3 is made up of 18 amino acids. Per germline, CDR1 MNHEY and CDR2 SMNVEV (reference sequence). V shed 1 base and J shed 3 bases, with 21 bases lying between them. RNA transcripts provided the source from which TCR beta CDR3 regions were amplified. A first-round RT-PCR of the TCR CDR3 used the HTBI primer set. TCRdb analysed the multiplex PCR reads with MiXCR anew, one entry per CDR3 protein. The table includes under 350,000 distinct CDR3 sequences, about a sixth detected once. The entry originates in a study of T cells in Graves' hyperthyroidism and ophthalmopathy. Whole-study results and caveats: By a 13 V-J model, ophthalmopathy was set apart from stable hyperthyroidism.

Orbital computed tomography and thyroid ultrasound, together with serum TRAb and thyroxine and clinical symptoms, were used for diagnoses. The rearrangement uses TRBV27 and TRBJ2-5; TRBD2 is a possible D gene (7 bases). Sequencing was performed on blood. The receptor's source is a woman in her sixties with Graves' ophthalmopathy. DNA of the CDR3: TGTGCCAGCAGTTTATGGGGGGGGGGGGCAGGGGATAAAGAGACCCAGTACTTC. It encodes CASSLWGGGAGDKETQYF.